These 3 T cell receptor beta chains were all obtained from the same sample, sequenced in a study of blood T cell repertoires in COVID-19. Clones were read by immunoSEQ multiplex PCR, and TCRdb kept only the in-frame ones, dropping some. The sample contains around 150,000 clones, just under 95% of which appear only once. The specimen sequenced was peripheral blood. Source of these receptors: a woman aged 50 to 65 with acute or convalescent COVID-19.

V gene TRBV27 combines with J gene TRBJ1-5; 9 bases line up with TRBD1. This CDR3 spans 13 amino acids. CDR1 and CDR2 from the germline V gene are MNHEY and SMNVEV (reference sequence). V lost 8 bases to trimming and J lost 7 bases; unmatched junction nucleotides: 6. The CDR3 reads CASGGTGYQPQHF. CDR3 nucleotide sequence: TGTGCCAGCGGAGGGACAGGGTACCAGCCCCAGCATTTT.

The V gene is TRBV9, the J gene TRBJ1-6; 7 nucleotides agree with TRBD1. J lost 5 bases, V lost 5 bases, and 4 bases had no gene match. Germline CDR1 SGDLS, CDR2 YYNGEE. The CDR3 runs 14 residues. The CDR3 protein is CASRPGTDNSPLHF. The CDR3 DNA is TGTGCCAGCAGACCCGGGACAGATAATTCACCCCTCCACTTT.

V and J are TRBV4-1 and TRBJ1-2; 9 bases line up with TRBD1. J was trimmed by 6 bases and V by 7 bases; bases with no gene match: 9. This CDR3 region has 14 residues. Germline-derived CDR1 and CDR2 are MGHRA and YSYEKL. The CDR3 DNA reads as TGCGCCAGCAAAAGTTACAGGGGGCCAAATGGCTACACCTTC. The encoded protein is CASKSYRGPNGYTF.